One and the same sample provided the 16 T cell receptor beta chains below, sequenced in a study of shared clonotypes between healthy human individuals (dated by TCRdb to the early 2020s). Libraries were built with the immunoSEQ multiplex PCR assay. TCRdb carries this immuneACCESS record with in-frame sequences only. Its versions omit some clonotypes, under half of them owing to an unresolved V gene in the studies checked, with the rest unexplained. The sample table records about 2.3 million clones; just over 90% of these occur just once. The top ten hold about 0.39% of the sample. Material for sequencing was naive CD4+ T cells from PBMCs. Explained via the paper, the cell subset or site label denotes: CD45RA+ positively selected. The receptor source for this set is a man aged 18 to 29 in good health. Some clones in this sample may be carry-over from other donors' samples.

V is TRBV9 and J is TRBJ2-5; no clear D. The CDR3 spans 15 residues. CDR1 and CDR2 from the germline V gene are SGDLS and YYNGEE. With 2 bases removed from V and 0 bases from J, the gap between germline ends came to 11 bases. As DNA, the CDR3 is TGTGCCAGCAGCGTTGGCCCAATGTACCAAGAGACCCAGTACTTC. Translated: CASSVGPMYQETQYF.

This chain links TRBV28 with TRBJ1-2; tentative D call: TRBD1 (6 bases). CDR1 and CDR2 (germline): MDHEN, SYDVKM. The V gene lost 6 bases and the J gene lost 0 bases, with 14 bases spanning the gap. The CDR3 length is 15 residues. In nucleotides, the CDR3 is TGTGCCAGCAGGCCCGCCGGGACAACTAACTATGGCTACACCTTC. This codes for CASRPAGTTNYGYTF.

The rearrangement joins TRBV29-1 to TRBJ1-2, with D perhaps matching TRBD1 (6 bases). Trimming removed 7 bases from V and 1 base from J, with 10 bases in between. The CDR3 sequence is 12 residues long. Per germline, CDR1 SQVTM and CDR2 ANQGSEA. The CDR3 sequence: CSAAQGNYGYTF. In nucleotides, the CDR3 is TGCAGCGCCGCACAGGGTAACTATGGCTACACCTTC.

This chain links TRBV19 with TRBJ1-2; D call uncertain. From germline, CDR1 is LNHDA and CDR2 SQIVND (reference sequence). V dropped 8 bases and J dropped 2 bases, with 15 bases sitting between them. The CDR3 totals 14 residues. In DNA form, the CDR3 reads TGTGCCAGTCAAACCATCGACGGCAACTATGGCTACACCTTC. Translated, it gives CASQTIDGNYGYTF. Together with reference TRBV19 and TRBJ1-2, the CDR3 gives the full variable domain: DGGITQSPKYLFRKEGQNVTLSCEQNLNHDAMYWYRQDPGQGLRLIYYSQIVNDFQKGDIAEGYSVSREKKESFPLTVTSAQKNPTAFYLCASQTIDGNYGYTFGSGTRLTVV.

This clone came up once. This sequence joins TRBV5-4 and TRBJ2-7; D is perhaps TRBD2 (7 bases). There are 15 residues in the CDR3. V gave up 4 bases and J gave up 4 bases, with 18 bases separating them. Germline V gives CDR1 SGHNT, CDR2 YYREEE (reference sequence). The CDR3 nucleotides are TGTGCCAGCAGCGCCCGTCGGGCGGGGGCTTACGAGCAGTACTTC. Translation: CASSARRAGAYEQYF.

This chain joins TRBV5-4 and TRBJ1-1; possibly TRBD1 for D (6 bases). Germline-derived CDR1 and CDR2 are SGHNT and YYREEE (reference sequence). V was trimmed by 0 bases and J by 0 bases, leaving 12 bases between them. This CDR3 comprises 16 residues. CDR3 nucleotide sequence: TGTGCCAGCAGCTTGGGTAGTCGGGGGCTGAACACTGAAGCTTTCTTT. Protein product: CASSLGSRGLNTEAFF.

The genes are TRBV29-1 and TRBJ1-2, with unresolved D. V lost 7 bases and J lost 4, with 16 bases in between. CDR1 is SQVTM, CDR2 ANQGSEA, per germline. The CDR3 spans 13 residues. The CDR3 is CSAALGGSYGYTF. The CDR3 DNA reads as TGCAGCGCCGCCCTGGGAGGGTCCTATGGCTACACCTTC.

The V call is TRBV27, the J call TRBJ2-7; 8 bases agree with TRBD2. The trim removed 0 bases at V and 2 bases at J, leaving 12 bases unmatched. Germline CDR1 reads MNHEY; CDR2 reads SMNVEV (reference sequence). This CDR3 is 18 amino acids long. CDR3 sequence (DNA): TGTGCCAGCAGTTTATCGTTTAGGGAAAGCGGGGGTGCCTACGAGCAGTACTTC. Translation: CASSLSFRESGGAYEQYF.

This clone was recorded a few times. The gene calls are TRBV25-1 and TRBJ1-2; D gene uncertain. The length of the CDR3 is 12 residues. Germline V gives CDR1 MGHDK, CDR2 SYGVNS. V dropped 7 bases and J dropped 4 bases, with 10 bases sitting between them. As DNA, the CDR3 is TGTGCCAGCATGAGTTTAAGCTATGGCTACACCTTC. Protein: CASMSLSYGYTF.

V and J are TRBV28 and TRBJ2-2; D unclear. The germline V and J ends were trimmed by 6 bases and 3 bases, with 14 bases remaining between them. Germline-derived CDR1 and CDR2 are MDHEN and SYDVKM. The CDR3 covers 15 residues. CDR3 bases: TGTGCCAGCAGACCAGATGTCGGATACACCGGGGAGCTGTTTTTT. Translated: CASRPDVGYTGELFF.

The CDR3 bases are TGTGCCAGCAGCTTAGGAGCGGGTGCGACCCAGTACTTC. This codes for CASSLGAGATQYF. The chain has TRBV7-2 and TRBJ2-5; possible D gene TRBD2, 6 bases. V dropped 1 base and J dropped 7 bases, with 10 bases sitting between them. Germline CDR1 reads SGHTA; CDR2 reads FQGNSA. This CDR3 is 13 amino acids long.

The count of this clone is one. V and J are TRBV7-9 and TRBJ2-5, with a possible D match to TRBD2 (5 bases). The CDR3 spans 15 residues. Germline V gene lookup returns CDR1 SEHNR and CDR2 FQNEAQ (reference sequence). V lost 3 bases to trimming and J lost 1 base, with 12 bases between them. The CDR3 is CASSFNLGLQETQYF. DNA for the CDR3: TGTGCCAGCAGCTTTAATCTCGGACTCCAAGAGACCCAGTACTTC.

The gene calls are TRBV28 and TRBJ2-7, with D perhaps TRBD2 (5 bases). CDR1 is MDHEN and CDR2 is SYDVKM in the germline V gene. The V end was cut by 2 bases, the J end by 11 bases, with 13 bases between. This CDR3 has 12 residues. The DNA of the CDR3 is TGTGCCAGCAGTTTAGGCGGGCGGGCTGAGTACTTC. This translates into CASSLGGRAEYF.

CDR3 in DNA: TGTGCCAGCAGCGTAAGGGGTCTAACCTACGAGCAGTACTTC. This encodes CASSVRGLTYEQYF. The V and J genes are TRBV9 and TRBJ2-7; possible D gene TRBD1, 5 bases. The V gene's germline CDR1 is SGDLS and CDR2 YYNGEE. Trimming cost V 1 base and J 2 bases, with 10 bases left between them. The CDR3 covers 14 residues. Full variable domain (outside the CDR3, taken from reference TRBV9 and TRBJ2-7): DSGVTQTPKHLITATGQRVTLRCSPRSGDLSVYWYQQSLDQGLQFLIQYYNGEERAKGNILERFSAQQFPDLHSELNLSSLELGDSALYFCASSVRGLTYEQYFGPGTRLTVT.

This chain uses TRBV28 with TRBJ2-1; 12 bases map to TRBD2. CDR1 is MDHEN and CDR2 is SYDVKM in the germline V gene. CDR3 length equals 16 residues. V was pared by 7 bases and J by 8 bases, with 12 bases of the junction left unmatched. The DNA for the CDR3 is TGTGCCAGCAAGACTAGCGGGAGCCCGGGGTCAGATGAGCAGTTCTTC. Amino acid sequence: CASKTSGSPGSDEQFF.

This CDR3 is CASSLGAVSSYNEQFF. The CDR3 DNA reads as TGTGCCAGCAGCTTGGGAGCGGTGAGCTCCTACAATGAGCAGTTCTTC. The V gene is TRBV5-4, the J gene TRBJ2-1, with D tentatively TRBD2 (5 bases). This CDR3 region has 16 residues. The germline CDR1 and CDR2 sequences are SGHNT and YYREEE (reference sequence). The V end lost 0 bases, the J end lost 0 bases, and 10 bases lay between the germline ends.